This T cell receptor (beta chain) emerged from a study of blood T cell repertoires in COVID-19. Looking at the study overall: Material from acute and convalescent COVID-19 was sourced from the United States, Italy and Spain. T cells, B-cell-depleted T cells, or PBMCs supplied cDNA or gDNA.

In the original processing: Reference gene primer amplification gave nucleated cell count estimates. Sequencing used immunoSEQ multiplex PCR; TCRdb keeps in-frame clones, though not all of them. That table furnishes V, J and clone size, whereas the DNA furnished D and trimming. The repertoire holds some 520,000 clones, roughly 89% seen once, with about 0.91% in the top ten. While infection was still active, Seattle patients were enrolled and then followed longitudinally. The source material was peripheral blood. This clonotype was sampled from a man between 18 and 35 years old with COVID-19, enrolled during active disease.

The CDR3 region has the DNA TGCAGTGTTGGAGCAGGGTACGAGCAGTACTTC. Protein sequence: CSVGAGYEQYF. The V gene is TRBV20-1, the J gene TRBJ2-7, with D tentatively TRBD1 (5 bases). The CDR3 extends over 11 amino acids. Per germline, CDR1 DFQATT and CDR2 SNEGSKA (reference sequence). Trimming took off 7 bases at V and 4 bases at J, with 11 bases between the two ends.